What follows describes a single TCR beta chain. Its specific antigen is unknown. No base quality information exists; no much larger clone differs at one position. The sample belongs to a study of radiation and T cells in renal cell carcinoma (dated by TCRdb to about 2020). About the study as a whole: Samples were obtained from a clinical trial, in which 15 Gy stereotactic body radiation therapy was delivered to primary renal cell carcinomas and nephrectomy was performed 4 weeks later. In the approximately 53 samples combined, around 3.7 million unique CDR3 nucleotide sequences were found, encoding 2.5 million to 3 million unique CDR3 amino acid sequences. TCR beta sequencing covered some 55 samples in total, comprising around 26 tumors and 27 peripheral blood samples. Summary of the overall study and its limitations: Because pretreatment tumor biopsies were not available, the baseline intratumoral presence of clonotypes could not be determined. With a single-armed trial design, the study had no way to address how radiation dose or scheduling affects the TCR repertoire. Tracking of blood repertoire dynamics stopped at three to five weeks after treatment, with no follow-up past that point. Top tumor clonotypes rose in blood from baseline to 2 weeks post-radiation, then contracted by 4 weeks, suggesting transient expansion of tumor-resident clones.

The time point label corresponds to: baseline pretreatment blood. Read against the paper, the sample's treatment or condition label means: 15 Gy SBRT to primary tumor, nephrectomy 4 weeks later. To follow tumor-enriched clonotypes, peripheral blood was collected serially from radiation-treated patients at baseline and again at 2 weeks and 4 weeks after SBRT. Every patient had renal cell carcinoma of clear cell pathology. Genomic DNA for TCR sequencing was prepared using the QIAamp DNA Blood Mini Kit (Qiagen). Only samples passing all quality control checks were included in the analyses. The CDR3 contains 15 residues, cysteine and phenylalanine counted. Only CDR3 DNA remains: 45 bases, in frame from the first base. Reading the germline V gene (reference sequence) gives CDR1 SEHNR and CDR2 FQNEAQ. The junction shows trimming of 2 bases on V and 1 base on J, and the gene matches do not reach 4 bases of it.

Following the manufacturer's recommendations, the immunoSEQ kit was used to generate TCR beta libraries from genomic DNA. Library preparation used a first multiplex PCR with proprietary primers, then a second PCR adding unique barcodes, with bead cleanups after each round. A positive control reaction and a negative control reaction, both provided in the kit, were run with every batch of samples. The final libraries were assessed on an Agilent 4200 TapeStation D1000 ScreenTape, pooled by volume, and quantified by qPCR. An Illumina NextSeq500 fitted with a MidOutput 150-cycle cartridge performed the sequencing, running 156 Read1 cycles and 15 Index1 cycles with the kit's custom primers. The pooled library was loaded at 0.75 to 1 pM, with a roughly 20% PhiX control spiked in. The study's own analysis went as follows. The vendor-processed data were analyzed in R, and a clonotype was defined as all T cells that share the same CDR3 nucleotide sequence. For clone abundance analyses, frequencies were normalized to the 10,000 most abundant clones per sample. Before analysis, public T cell clones were removed, and these numbered fewer than six per sample on average. A difference in abundance of at least 32-fold between compartments was used to define tumor-enriched and baseline blood-enriched clonotypes. A beta-binomial differential abundance model was applied to find clonotypes that expanded or contracted between blood time points. Tumor-blood repertoire similarity was measured with the Baroni-Urbani and Buser coefficient, and groups were compared using two-tailed Wilcoxon tests in R. This immuneACCESS table, as held by TCRdb, lists in-frame sequences with V and J called but not all clones. Of the missing ones, under half trace to an unresolved V gene in checked studies; the others have no known cause. That table gives V, J and clone size, and the DNA gave D and trimming. The sample has about 130,000 clones on record, 70% to 90% of them singletons. The ten biggest clones cover 12% of the sample.

This chain is built from TRBV7-9 and TRBJ2-7, with 8 central nucleotides matching TRBD1. Sequences were derived from blood, sampled from a patient whose treatment included radiotherapy and nephrectomy. The TCR originated in a woman aged 45-59 years with renal cell carcinoma. The CDR3 region has the sequence CASSLTGTGSYEQYF. Read as DNA, the sequence is TGTGCCAGCAGCTTAACCGGGACAGGATCCTACGAGCAGTACTTC.